This TCR beta chain was identified during a study of regulatory T cells in long-lasting Graves disease. The time point: persistent/refractory GD, antithyroid drugs over 5 years with positive TRAb. RNA extracted from PBMCs served as the sequencing template. The TCR beta library used iRepertoire HTBI primers with Arm-PCR amplification of CDR3. TCRdb processed the multiplex PCR reads anew with MiXCR; each CDR3 protein has one entry. Seen here are over 450,000 distinct CDR3 sequences, about 22% observed once, and the top ten hold about 6.6%. At least ten counts were recorded for this clonotype. The CDR3 length is 15 residues. Trimming at V came to 4 bases and at J to 7 bases, leaving 6 bases not matched to a gene. Germline CDR1 SGHRS, CDR2 YFSETQ.

V is TRBV5-1 and J is TRBJ2-4; TRBD1 matches 12 bases. The clonotype was recovered from a female donor with Graves disease. This specimen was peripheral blood mononuclear cells (PBMCs), taken when the disease was refractory, from a patient treated with antithyroid drugs. The CDR3, as DNA: TGCGCCAGCAGCCCCTGGGGGACAGGGGGCAACATTCAGTACTTC. Its translation is CASSPWGTGGNIQYF. Full variable domain (remainder filled in from reference TRBV5-1 and TRBJ2-4): KAGVTQTPRYLIKTRGQQVTLSCSPISGHRSVSWYQQTPGQGLQFLFEYFSETQRNKGNFPGRFSGRQFSNSRSEMNVSTLELGDSALYLCASSPWGTGGNIQYFGAGTRLSVL.